This TCR beta chain stems from a study of blood T cell repertoires in COVID-19. Study-level background: Acute and convalescent COVID-19 specimens originated in the United States, Italy and Spain. Sample material is recorded as cDNA or gDNA derived from T cells, B-cell-depleted T cells, or PBMCs.

V shed 8 bases, J shed 6 bases, and the junction held 6 bases outside the gene matches. The CDR3 runs to 15 residues. Germline CDR1 and CDR2: MDHEN and SYDVKM. Original processing methods: Using reference gene primer amplification, nucleated cell counts were estimated. Method: immunoSEQ multiplex PCR; TCRdb's copy keeps in-frame clones and lacks some. V, J and clone size are those of that table, while D and trimming were read from the DNA. The sample shows 55,000 to 65,000 clones, approximately 80% of them seen only once. This receptor was taken from a woman older than 75 with acute or convalescent COVID-19. The source material was peripheral blood. The chain is built from TRBV28 and TRBJ2-1; TRBD2 agrees at 14 bases. In DNA form, the CDR3 reads TGTGCCAGCGGATCCGGGACTAGCGGGAGCAATGAGCAGTTCTTC. Residues: CASGSGTSGSNEQFF. The variable domain in full, completed from reference TRBV28 and TRBJ2-1, reads DVKVTQSSRYLVKRTGEKVFLECVQDMDHENMFWYRQDPGLGLRLIYFSYDVKMKEKGDIPEGYSVSREKKERFSLILESASTNQTSMYLCASGSGTSGSNEQFFGPGTRLTVL.